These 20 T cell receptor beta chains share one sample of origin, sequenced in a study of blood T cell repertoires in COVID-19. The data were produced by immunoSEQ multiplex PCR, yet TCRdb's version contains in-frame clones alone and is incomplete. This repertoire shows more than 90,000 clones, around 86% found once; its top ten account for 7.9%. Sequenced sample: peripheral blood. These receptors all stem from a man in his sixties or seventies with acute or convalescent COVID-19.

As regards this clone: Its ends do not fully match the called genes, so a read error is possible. CDR3 nucleotides: TGTGCCACCAGCGGGGGCGGGCCGAAGACCGGGGAGCTGTTTTTT. As protein: CATSGGGPKTGELFF. The genes are TRBV15 and TRBJ2-2; the D gene is possibly TRBD1 (6 bases). This CDR3 spans 15 amino acids. The germline CDR1 and CDR2 sequences are LNHNV and YYDKDF (reference sequence).

CDR3 sequence: CASSEGGIGANVLTF. In DNA, the CDR3 is TGTGCCAGCAGTGAAGGAGGGATTGGGGCCAACGTCCTGACTTTC. This chain joins TRBV2 and TRBJ2-6; perhaps TRBD2 as D (5 bases). The CDR3 extends over 15 amino acids. The V end was cut by 1 base, the J end by 3 bases, with 7 bases between. Germline CDR1 reads SNHLY; CDR2 reads FYNNEI.

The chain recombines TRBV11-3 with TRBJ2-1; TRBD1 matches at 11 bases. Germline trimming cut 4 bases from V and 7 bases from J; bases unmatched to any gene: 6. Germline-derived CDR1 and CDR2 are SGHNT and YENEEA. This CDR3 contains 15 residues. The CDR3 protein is CASSSSGTGGNEQFF. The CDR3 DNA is TGTGCCAGCAGCTCTTCCGGGACAGGGGGAAATGAGCAGTTCTTC. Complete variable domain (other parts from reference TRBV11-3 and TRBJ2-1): EAGVVQSPRYKIIEKKQPVAFWCNPISGHNTLYWYLQNLGQGPELLIRYENEEAVDDSQLPKDRFSAERLKGVDSTLKIQPAELGDSAVYLCASSSSGTGGNEQFFGPGTRLTVL.

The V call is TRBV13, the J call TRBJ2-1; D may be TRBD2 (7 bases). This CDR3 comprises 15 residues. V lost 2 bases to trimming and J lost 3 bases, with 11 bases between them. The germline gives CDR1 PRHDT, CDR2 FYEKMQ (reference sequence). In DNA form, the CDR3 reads TGTGCCAGCAGCTTACGGGGGGCCTACTACAATGAGCAGTTCTTC. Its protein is CASSLRGAYYNEQFF.

CDR3 bases: TGTGCCAGCAGCCAAGACAGGGGGCCCCAGCATTTT. Translating gives CASSQDRGPQHF. The chain carries TRBV3-1 (or the pseudogene TRBV3-2) and TRBJ1-5; maybe TRBD1 (6 bases). Germline V gene data show CDR1 as LGHDT and CDR2 as YNNKEL (reference sequence). Trimming took off 0 bases at V and 9 bases at J, with 6 bases between the two ends. This CDR3 contains 12 residues.

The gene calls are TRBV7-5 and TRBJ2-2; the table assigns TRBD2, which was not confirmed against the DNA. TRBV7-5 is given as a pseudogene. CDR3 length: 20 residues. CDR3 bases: TGTGCCAGAAGCCCACTATACACCGGACTAGCGGGAGGGCTTAGCGGGGAGCTGTTTTTT. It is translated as CARSPLYTGLAGGLSGELFF.

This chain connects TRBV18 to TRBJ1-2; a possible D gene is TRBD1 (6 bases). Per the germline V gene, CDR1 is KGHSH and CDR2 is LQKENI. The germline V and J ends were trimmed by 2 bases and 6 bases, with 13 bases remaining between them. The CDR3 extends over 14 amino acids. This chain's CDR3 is CASSPSGSGDGYTF. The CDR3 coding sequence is TGTGCCAGCTCACCAAGCGGTTCAGGGGATGGCTACACCTTC.

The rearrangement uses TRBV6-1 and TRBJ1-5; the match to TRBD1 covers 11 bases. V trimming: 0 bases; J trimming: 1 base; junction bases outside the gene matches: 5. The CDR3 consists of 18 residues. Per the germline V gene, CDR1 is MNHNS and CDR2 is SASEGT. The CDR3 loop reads CASSEALGQGASNQPQHF. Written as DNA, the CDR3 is TGTGCCAGCAGTGAAGCGCTTGGACAGGGGGCGAGCAATCAGCCCCAGCATTTT.

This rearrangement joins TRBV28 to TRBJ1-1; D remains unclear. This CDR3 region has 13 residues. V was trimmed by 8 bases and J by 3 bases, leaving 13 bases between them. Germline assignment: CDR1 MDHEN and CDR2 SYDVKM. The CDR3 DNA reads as TGTGCCAGCGCGAATGGTCAGGACACTGAAGCTTTCTTT. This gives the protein CASANGQDTEAFF.

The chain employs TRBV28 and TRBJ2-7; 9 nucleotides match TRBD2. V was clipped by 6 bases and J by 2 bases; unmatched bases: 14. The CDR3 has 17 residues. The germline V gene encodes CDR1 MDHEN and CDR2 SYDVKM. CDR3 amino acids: CASRTERLAGTTYEQYF. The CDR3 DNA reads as TGTGCCAGCAGGACCGAGCGGCTAGCGGGGACTACCTACGAGCAGTACTTC.

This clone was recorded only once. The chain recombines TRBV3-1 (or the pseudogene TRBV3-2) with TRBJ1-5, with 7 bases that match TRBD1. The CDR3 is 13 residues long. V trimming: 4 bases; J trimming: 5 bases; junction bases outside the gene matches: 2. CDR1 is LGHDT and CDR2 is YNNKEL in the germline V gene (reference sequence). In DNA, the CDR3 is TGTGCCAGCAGCCCAACAGGGGATCAGCCCCAGCATTTT. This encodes CASSPTGDQPQHF.

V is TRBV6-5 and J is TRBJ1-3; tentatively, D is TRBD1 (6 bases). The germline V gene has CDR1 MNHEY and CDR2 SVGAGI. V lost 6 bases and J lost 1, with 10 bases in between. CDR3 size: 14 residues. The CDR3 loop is CASSSDSSGNTIYF. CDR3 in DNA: TGTGCCAGCAGCTCGGACAGTTCTGGAAACACCATATATTTT.

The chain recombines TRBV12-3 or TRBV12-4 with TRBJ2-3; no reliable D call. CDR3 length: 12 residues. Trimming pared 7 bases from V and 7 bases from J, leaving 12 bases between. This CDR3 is CASNNLQNTQYF. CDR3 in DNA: TGTGCCAGCAACAACCTACAGAATACGCAGTATTTT.

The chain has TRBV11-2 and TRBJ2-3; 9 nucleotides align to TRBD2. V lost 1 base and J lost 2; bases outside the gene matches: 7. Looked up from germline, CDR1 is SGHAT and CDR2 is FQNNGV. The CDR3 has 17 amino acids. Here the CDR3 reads CASSLGRLAGNTDTQYF. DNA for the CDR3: TGTGCCAGCAGCTTAGGCCGGCTAGCGGGAAACACAGATACGCAGTATTTT.

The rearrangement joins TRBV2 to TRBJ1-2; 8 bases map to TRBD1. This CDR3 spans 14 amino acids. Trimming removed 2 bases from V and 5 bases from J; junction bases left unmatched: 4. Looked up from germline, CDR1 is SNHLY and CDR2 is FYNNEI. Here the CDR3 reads CASSERTGRYGYTF. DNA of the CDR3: TGTGCCAGCAGTGAAAGGACAGGGAGGTATGGCTACACCTTC.

CDR3 sequence: CASSGGQGTNTIYF. In nucleotides, the CDR3 is TGTGCCAGCAGCGGGGGACAGGGAACAAACACCATATATTTT. This sequence joins TRBV9 and TRBJ1-3, with TRBD1 matching over 9 bases. Trimming at V came to 3 bases and at J to 6 bases, leaving 4 bases not matched to a gene. Germline CDR1 SGDLS, CDR2 YYNGEE. The CDR3 consists of 14 residues.

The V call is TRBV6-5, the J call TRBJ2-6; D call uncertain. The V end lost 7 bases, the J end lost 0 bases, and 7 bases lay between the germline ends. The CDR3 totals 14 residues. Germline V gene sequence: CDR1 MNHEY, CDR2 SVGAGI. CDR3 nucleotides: TGTGCCAGCACTCAGAACTCTGGGGCCAACGTCCTGACTTTC. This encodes CASTQNSGANVLTF.

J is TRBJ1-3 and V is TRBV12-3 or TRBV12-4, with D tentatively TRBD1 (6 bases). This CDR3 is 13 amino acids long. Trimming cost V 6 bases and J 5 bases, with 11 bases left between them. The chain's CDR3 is CASRDQGRNTIYF. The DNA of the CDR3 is TGTGCCAGCAGAGATCAGGGGAGAAACACCATATATTTT.

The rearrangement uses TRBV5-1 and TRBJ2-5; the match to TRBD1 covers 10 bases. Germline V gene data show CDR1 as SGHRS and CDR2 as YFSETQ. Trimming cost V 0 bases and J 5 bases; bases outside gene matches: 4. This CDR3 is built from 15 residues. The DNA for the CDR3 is TGCGCCAGCAGCTTGGGACAGGGGGCACGCGAGACCCAGTACTTC. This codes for CASSLGQGARETQYF.

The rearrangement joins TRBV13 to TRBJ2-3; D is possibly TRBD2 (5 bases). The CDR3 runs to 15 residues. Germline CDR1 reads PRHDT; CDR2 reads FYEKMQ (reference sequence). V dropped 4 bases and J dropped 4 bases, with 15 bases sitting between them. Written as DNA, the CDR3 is TGTGCCAGCAGCTCCCGGGAAATCGGGGCAGATACGCAGTATTTT. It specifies CASSSREIGADTQYF.